The 29 T cell receptor beta chains reported below all come from one sample, sequenced in a study of tumor-infiltrating lymphocytes in primary liver carcinoma. For each extraction, RNA and DNA were obtained together from 20-30 mg of unsorted bulk tissue. Total RNA (around 500 ng) served as template for TCR beta cDNA synthesis primed by a constant-region primer. Slightly modified ARM-PCR with three nested multiplex PCR rounds yielded TCR beta libraries. For 10 cycles apiece, the opening two PCR rounds ran with TRBV1-TRBV30 forward primers and a C-beta reverse primer. TCRdb itself ran the multiplex PCR reads through MiXCR, one entry per CDR3 protein. The table has roughly 32,000 distinct CDR3 sequences, less than 80% seen once. Sequencing was carried out using liver tumor tissue from sampling region 5. Subset here: tumor region T5, tumor centre. The source of these receptors is a man in his forties with primary liver carcinoma and hepatitis B virus infection.

The V call is TRBV5-4, the J call TRBJ2-3; 11 nucleotides agree with TRBD2. The CDR3 totals 20 residues. The germline V gene has CDR1 SGHNT and CDR2 YYREEE (reference sequence). After removal of 5 bases from V and 0 bases from J, the junction contained 17 bases not matched to a gene. The DNA for the CDR3 is TGTGCCAGCAGAGTTTTGCGACTAGCGGGATGGATGACTAGCACAGATACGCAGTATTTT. Protein: CASRVLRLAGWMTSTDTQYF.

The chain combines TRBV12-3 or TRBV12-4 with TRBJ2-7, with a tentative D call TRBD2 (6 bases). This CDR3 has 15 residues. The CDR3 DNA sequence: TGTGCCAGCAGTTTCGGGACGGGACTTTTCTACGAGCAGTATGTC. As protein: CASSFGTGLFYEQYV.

As regards this clonotype: One end of the junction does not line up with germline, which may come from a read error. This chain joins TRBV10-3 and TRBJ2-1; TRBD2 matches 14 bases. This CDR3 region has 16 residues. CDR1 and CDR2 from the germline V gene are ENHRY and SYGVKD. The CDR3 here is CTISESGTSGSRKQFF. In nucleotides, the CDR3 is TGTACCATCAGTGAGTCAGGGACTAGCGGGAGTCGCAAGCAGTTCTTC.

This rearrangement joins TRBV7-9 to TRBJ2-2; TRBD2 matches at 8 bases. CDR1 and CDR2 from the germline V gene are SEHNR and FQNEAQ (reference sequence). The CDR3 length is 15 residues. V lost 5 bases and J lost 8; bases outside the gene matches: 10. In nucleotides, the CDR3 is TGTGCCAGCAGCACCTCGGGAGGGTCCACAGGGGAGCTGTTTTTT. Protein: CASSTSGGSTGELFF.

Concerning this clonotype: The junction departs from the called germline gene at one end, perhaps through a read error. The chain couples TRBV4-1 to TRBJ1-6; weak D call: TRBD1 (6 bases). Germline CDR1 reads MGHRA; CDR2 reads YSYEKL. The CDR3 sequence is 18 residues long. CDR3 sequence (DNA): TGCGCCACCAGCCAAGCAATAGGACAGACCTCCTATAGTTCACCCCTCCACTTT. As protein: CATSQAIGQTSYSSPLHF.

By proportion, this clonotype is medium-sized (0.01 to 0.1%). The chain is built from TRBV5-4 and TRBJ2-3; D is uncertain. Per the germline V gene, CDR1 is SGHNT and CDR2 is YYREEE (reference sequence). V lost 0 bases to trimming and J lost 6 bases, with 8 bases between them. The length of the CDR3 is 13 residues. DNA for the CDR3: TGTGCCAGCAGCTTGGAAAGTTTCGATACGCAGTATTTT. Protein sequence: CASSLESFDTQYF.

J is TRBJ2-7 and V is TRBV6-6, with D perhaps being TRBD1 or TRBD2 (5 bases each). The V end lost 8 bases, the J end lost 7 bases, and 21 bases lay between the germline ends. This CDR3 region has 14 residues. CDR1 and CDR2 from the germline V gene are MNHNY and SVGAGI (reference sequence). For the CDR3, the DNA is TGTGCCAGCCTTCCCATAGGGGCCTCGGGAGAGCAGTACTTC. This codes for CASLPIGASGEQYF.

Note on this clonotype: The junction shows a germline mismatch at one end, possibly a read error. The chain recombines TRBV4-1 with TRBJ2-5; 7 bases map to TRBD1. Germline loops: CDR1 MGHRA, CDR2 YSYEKL. The CDR3 is 15 residues long. DNA of the CDR3: TGCACCAGCAGTCAAACTACAGGGGAACAAGAGACCCAGTACTTC. Residues: CTSSQTTGEQETQYF.

With regard to this clonotype: One end of the junction fails to match germline, which may point to a read error. This chain links TRBV6-1 with TRBJ1-5, with 8 bases aligning to TRBD1. There are 16 residues in the CDR3. CDR1 and CDR2 from the germline V gene are MNHNS and SASEGT. The CDR3 here is CTSSEGTGDSNRPQHF. DNA for the CDR3: TGCACCAGCAGTGAAGGGACAGGCGATAGCAATCGGCCCCAGCATTTT.

This clonotype was observed a few times. The chain employs TRBV5-6 and TRBJ2-6, with 7 bases identical to TRBD1. The J segment lost 4 bases and the V segment lost 4 bases, leaving 14 bases of the junction unmatched. CDR1 and CDR2 (germline): SGHDT, YYEEEE. The CDR3 has 18 amino acids. The CDR3 region has the DNA TGTGCCAGCAGCCCTCTGGGGACAGCCAAGGGAGGGGCCAACGTCCTGACTTTC. This encodes CASSPLGTAKGGANVLTF.

For this clonotype: The conserved final phenylalanine or tryptophan is absent from the CDR3, which likely points to a read error. The chain employs TRBV6-1 and TRBJ2-5; the D call may be TRBD1 or TRBD2 (6 bases each). The CDR3 has 15 residues. The germline V gene has CDR1 MNHNS and CDR2 SASEGT. The CDR3 region is CTSSAPTGGRETQYL. The DNA of the CDR3 is TGTACCAGCAGTGCACCGACAGGAGGGAGAGAGACCCAGTACCTC.

This clonotype turned up a few times. Relative to the germline gene, one junction end is altered; a read error may explain this. The gene calls are TRBV11-2 and TRBJ2-2; D is possibly TRBD2 (6 bases). Germline V lookup: CDR1 SGHAT, CDR2 FQNNGV. The CDR3 contains 15 residues. The CDR3 sequence is CVSSFAGSNTGELLF. CDR3 nucleotides: TGTGTCAGCAGCTTTGCGGGATCTAACACCGGGGAGCTGCTTTTT. The whole variable domain, remainder taken from reference TRBV11-2 and TRBJ2-2, is EAGVAQSPRYKIIEKRQSVAFWCNPISGHATLYWYQQILGQGPKLLIQFQNNGVVDDSQLPKDRFSAERLKGVDSTLKIQPAKLEDSAVYLCVSSFAGSNTGELLFGEGSRLTVL.

Details on this clonotype: A junction end diverges from the germline sequence, so it may reflect a read error. The V gene is TRBV5-1, the J gene TRBJ2-3; D call uncertain. This CDR3 region has 12 residues. CDR1 and CDR2 (germline): SGHRS, YFSETQ. The CDR3 bases are TGCTCCAGCAGCTTGGCTATAGATACGCAATATTTT. Its protein is CSSSLAIDTQYF.

With regard to this clonotype: The junction departs from germline at one end; a sequencing error may be responsible. The CDR3 loop is CASSPYEGQRAQISYEQYF. The CDR3 nucleotides read TGTGCCAGCAGTCCGTACGAGGGACAGCGGGCGCAGATCTCCTACGAGCAGTACTTT. The genes are TRBV28 and TRBJ2-7; TRBD1 might be the D (7 bases). CDR1 is MDHEN, CDR2 SYDVKM, per germline. The CDR3 extends over 19 amino acids. Full variable domain (remainder filled in from reference TRBV28 and TRBJ2-7): DVKVTQSSRYLVKRTGEKVFLECVQDMDHENMFWYRQDPGLGLRLIYFSYDVKMKEKGDIPEGYSVSREKKERFSLILESASTNQTSMYLCASSPYEGQRAQISYEQYFGPGTRLTVT.

A note on this clonotype: The junction does not match germline at one end; this may be a read error. The chain uses TRBV12-3 or TRBV12-4 and TRBJ2-1, with TRBD2 matching over 12 bases. The CDR3 is 14 residues long. The chain's CDR3 is CASRTSGGYNELFF. CDR3 bases: TGCGCCAGCAGAACTAGCGGGGGGTACAATGAGCTGTTCTTC.

This chain joins TRBV29-1 and TRBJ2-1; 9 positions match TRBD2. The CDR3 is made up of 16 amino acids. Germline V gives CDR1 SQVTM, CDR2 ANQGSEA. The ends lost 3 bases at V and 4 bases at J; junction bases unmatched: 10. The CDR3 nucleotides are TGCAGCGTTGAGAGGTTAGCGGGAGATATGTACAATGAGCAGTTCTTC. It specifies CSVERLAGDMYNEQFF.

The chain couples TRBV5-1 to TRBJ2-1, with TRBD2 matching over 7 bases. V was clipped by 8 bases and J by 9 bases; unmatched bases: 20. CDR1 and CDR2 from the germline V gene are SGHRS and YFSETQ. The length of the CDR3 is 16 residues. CDR3 bases: TGCGCCAGTAGCCCTGCCGGGACTAACGCGAGGGGTGAGCAGTTCTTC. Its translation is CASSPAGTNARGEQFF.

This clonotype came up once. The conserved phenylalanine or tryptophan is not found at the CDR3 terminus, so this likely reflects a read error. The chain employs TRBV7-9 and TRBJ2-1, with D possibly TRBD1 on 6 matching bases. Per the germline V gene, CDR1 is SEHNR and CDR2 is FQNEAQ (reference sequence). This CDR3 spans 17 amino acids. Written as DNA, the CDR3 is TGTGCCAGCGGCTTACCATATCAGGGGCCTAAAATAAATGAGCAGTTCCTC. Amino acid sequence: CASGLPYQGPKINEQFL.

This chain uses TRBV29-1 with TRBJ2-1; D uncertain. Germline values: CDR1 SQVTM, CDR2 ANQGSEA. The CDR3 consists of 12 residues. CDR3 loop: CRARTGGNEQFF. The DNA for the CDR3 is TGCAGAGCTCGCACGGGCGGAAATGAGCAGTTCTTC.

Worth noting for this clonotype: At one of its ends the junction is not consistent with the germline gene, which may arise from a read error. The chain links TRBV4-1 to TRBJ2-1, with 9 bases aligning to TRBD1. This CDR3 region has 17 residues. Germline loops: CDR1 MGHRA, CDR2 YSYEKL. The CDR3 DNA sequence: TGCGCCAACAGCCAGGGGACAGGGAGGAACTCCCACAATGAGCAGTTCTTC. Amino acid sequence: CANSQGTGRNSHNEQFF.

In its sample, this clonotype was seen many times. CDR3 coding DNA: TGTGCCAGCAGCTTGGGTACCAATGAGCAGTTCTTC. Protein: CASSLGTNEQFF. This sequence joins TRBV5-6 and TRBJ2-1; D unresolved. V lost 0 bases, J lost 6 bases, and 4 bases lay in between. CDR3 size: 12 residues. Germline loops: CDR1 SGHDT, CDR2 YYEEEE.

This clonotype has a single count. The junction departs from germline at one end; a sequencing error may be responsible. This rearrangement joins TRBV5-5 to TRBJ2-1; weak D call: TRBD1 (6 bases). Germline V CDR1 and CDR2: SGHKS, YYEKEE (reference sequence). The CDR3 runs to 15 residues. CDR3 bases: TGTCCCAGCAGCCCTGGACAGTGTACCTACAATGAGCAGTTCTTC. Translation gives CPSSPGQCTYNEQFF.

Here the CDR3 DNA reads TGTGCCAGCTCGGACACCACCGGAATCAGGGGGATCTATGAGCAGTACTTC. It is translated as CASSDTTGIRGIYEQYF. The chain is built from TRBV18 and TRBJ2-7; TRBD1 agrees at 7 bases. This CDR3 region has 17 residues. V was pared by 6 bases and J by 7 bases, with 21 bases of the junction left unmatched. CDR1 and CDR2 from the germline V gene are KGHSH and LQKENI.

In regard to this clonotype: At one boundary the junction diverges from the germline segment, which might be a read error. The J gene is TRBJ1-1, the V gene TRBV12-5; tentative D call: TRBD1 (5 bases). The CDR3 is made up of 12 amino acids. Germline-derived CDR1 and CDR2 are LGHNT and FRNRAP. Written as DNA, the CDR3 is TGTGCTACTGGTCTGGGTCAGGGCCGAGCTTTCTTT. Translated, it gives CATGLGQGRAFF.

This clonotype was found many times. V gene TRBV5-1 combines with J gene TRBJ2-3; 9 bases are a match to TRBD1. This CDR3 spans 16 amino acids. Per germline, CDR1 SGHRS and CDR2 YFSETQ. Unmatched junction bases numbered 6, after V lost 3 bases and J lost 1 base. CDR3 nucleotide sequence: TGCGCCAGCAGCTCACTACAGGGGGCCGGCACAGATACGCAGTATTTT. Amino acid sequence: CASSSLQGAGTDTQYF.

This clonotype was counted a single time. This clone may be a read error of a much larger clone one base away. In this CDR3 the conserved last residue, phenylalanine or tryptophan, is missing, so a read error is likely. This sequence joins TRBV5-1 and TRBJ2-1; TRBD2 aligns across 9 bases. Trimming cost V 7 bases and J 3 bases; bases outside gene matches: 14. This CDR3 is built from 17 residues. Germline assignment: CDR1 SGHRS and CDR2 YFSETQ. CDR3 bases: TGCGCCAGCGGCAGCCCTCTAGCGGGACTCTTCTACAATGAGCAGTTCTCC. This encodes CASGSPLAGLFYNEQFS.

On this clonotype: Given the absence of the conserved phenylalanine or tryptophan at the CDR3 end, a read error is likely. The DNA is omitted, as the CDR3 cannot be located on it reliably, and the CDR3 follows TCRdb's listing. The chain has TRBV11-2 and TRBJ2-3. CDR1 and CDR2 (germline): SGHAT, FQNNGV. The CDR3 is 12 residues long, ends included. The chain's CDR3 is CASSANTDTQCV.

The chain is built from TRBV11-2 and TRBJ1-2, with a tentative D call TRBD1 (6 bases). The CDR3 is 15 residues long. Germline CDR1 reads SGHAT; CDR2 reads FQNNGV. Trimming removed 3 bases from V and 7 bases from J, with 18 bases in between. Here the CDR3 reads CASSFSGNRALGYTF. In nucleotides, the CDR3 is TGTGCCAGCAGCTTCTCCGGGAACAGGGCCCTTGGCTACACCTTC.

This clonotype was detected once. A junction end diverges from the germline sequence, so it may reflect a read error. This chain joins TRBV10-1 and TRBJ2-2; 7 bases are a match to TRBD1. The CDR3 contains 16 residues. Germline CDR1 WNHNN, CDR2 SYGVQD (reference sequence). The CDR3, as DNA: TGCACCAGCAGTGAGCAGACAGGGACGCCGGTCGGGGAGCTGTTTTTT. Its translation: CTSSEQTGTPVGELFF.